This T cell receptor (beta chain) was documented in a study of cytomegalovirus exposure and HLA in healthy donors. Details on this clone: The antigen is not known.

V was cut by 2 bases and J by 2 bases, with 18 bases left in between. This CDR3 spans 17 amino acids. The germline V gene has CDR1 LNHNV and CDR2 YYDKDF (reference sequence). Study-wide results and caveats: Researchers catalogued some 160 TCR beta chains as cytomegalovirus-associated. Many donors shared some public TCRs, even though most TCR sequences were rare. Sequencing had likely introduced a cluster of highly shared sequence variants as an artifact. Productive rates of about 87% or about 30% were seen for most TCR beta V segments in an earlier analysis.

With 60 Vbeta and 13 Jbeta primers, the PCR was carried out. The protocol was immunoSEQ multiplex PCR, while the TCRdb copy is restricted to in-frame clones and leaves out a portion. Here the sample spans 95,000 to 110,000 clones, around 82% being singletons. The sample comprised PBMCs. The sequence came from a middle-aged woman in good health and CMV-seronegative. The chain couples TRBV15 to TRBJ2-5, with a weak D call TRBD2 (9 bases). This CDR3 is CATSRNQGAGGQETQYF. In DNA form, the CDR3 reads TGTGCCACCAGCAGAAACCAGGGGGCGGGAGGGCAAGAGACCCAGTACTTC.